This is a list of T cell receptor beta chains from one sample in a study of CD8+CD57+ T cells in acquired aplastic anemia. TCRdb called the reads again in MiXCR, with one record for every CDR3 protein. The table has about 160,000 distinct CDR3 sequences, around 40% seen once. Sample: sorted CD4+, CD8+, or CD8+CD57+ T cells (not recorded which) from PBMCs. These receptors were collected from a human donor in good health. The CDR3 runs from the conserved cysteine through the conserved F or W. D genes are given only for firm matches. Part of the rows lack a size; the others show once, few, many or a class for expanded clones.

>TRBV4-1|NA|TRBJ2-7|NA
CASSQDRTNEQYF
TGCGCCAGCAGCCAAGATCGTACTAACGAGCAGTACTTC
>TRBV11-2|NA|TRBJ2-3|TRBD2
CASSAPGLAGGNTQYF
TGTGCCAGCAGCGCACCGGGACTAGCGGGAGGGAATACGCAGTATTTT
>TRBV3-1|NA|TRBJ1-5|TRBD1
CASSQDLVQGASPQPQHF
TGTGCCAGCAGCCAAGATTTGGTACAGGGGGCTTCTCCTCAGCCCCAGCATTTT
>TRBV20-1|NA|TRBJ1-1|NA
CSAQSAEGLNTEAFF
TGCAGTGCCCAGAGTGCTGAGGGGCTGAACACTGAAGCTTTCTTT
>TRBV27|once|TRBJ1-4|TRBD1
CASSSSWGQFSRLTNEKLFF
TGTGCCAGCAGTTCATCATGGGGACAGTTTTCAAGGTTAACTAATGAAAAACTGTTTTTT
>TRBV15|NA|TRBJ2-7|NA
CATSRDPSSGEQYF
TGTGCCACCAGCAGAGACCCTAGCTCGGGCGAGCAGTACTTC
>TRBV14|many|TRBJ1-1|TRBD1
CASSRVQGSRDKHFF
TGTGCCAGCAGCCGGGTACAGGGGTCTCGGGACAAACACTTCTTT
>TRBV27|few|TRBJ2-2|TRBD1
CASSLPGTGNTGELFF
TGTGCCAGCAGTTTACCGGGGACAGGGAACACCGGGGAGCTGTTTTTT
>TRBV19|once|TRBJ1-1|NA
CASMGGRPAKNTEAFF
TGTGCCAGTATGGGGGGCAGACCAGCGAAGAACACTGAAGCTTTCTTT
>TRBV2|NA|TRBJ2-5|NA
CASSEQSRASETQYF
TGTGCCAGCAGCGAACAGTCTCGGGCTTCAGAGACCCAGTACTTC